A single sample is the source of the 7 T cell receptor beta chains below, sequenced in a study of spatial heterogeneity in lung cancer. Time point: blood at routine non-recurrence follow-up after resection. TCRdb reprocessed the 5' RACE reads via MiXCR and lists one record per CDR3 protein. The repertoire holds some 46,000 distinct CDR3 sequences, with 12% as singletons. Sequenced material: PBMCs, taken at follow-up. These receptors were taken from a male donor with early-stage non-small cell lung cancer.

This chain joins TRBV7-6 and TRBJ1-2; D not certain. Germline CDR1 and CDR2: SGHVS and FNYEAQ. Trimming cost V 0 bases and J 6 bases, with 8 bases left between them. CDR3 length: 13 residues. The CDR3 DNA reads TGTGCCAGCAGCTTAGCGGAGGGAAATGGCTACACCTTC. Translation: CASSLAEGNGYTF. Together with reference TRBV7-6 and TRBJ1-2, the CDR3 gives the full variable domain: GAGVSQSPRYKVTKRGQDVALRCDPISGHVSLYWYRQALGQGPEFLTYFNYEAQQDKSGLPNDRFSAERPEGSISTLTIQRTEQRDSAMYRCASSLAEGNGYTFGSGTRLTVV.

This clonotype came up many times. The chain carries TRBV7-6 and TRBJ1-2; D is unclear. Per germline, CDR1 SGHVS and CDR2 FNYEAQ. The CDR3 contains 15 residues. Trimming shortened V by 1 base and J by 5 bases, and 14 bases separated the two germline ends. Written as DNA, the CDR3 is TGTGCCAGCAGCTTAGAGGGCGGTAAACCTTATGGCTACACCTTC. Translation: CASSLEGGKPYGYTF.

The table lists this clonotype with many counts. The chain is built from TRBV7-9 and TRBJ1-5; D gene ambiguous. Trimming removed 5 bases at V and 4 bases at J, with 9 bases between. Germline CDR1 SEHNR, CDR2 FQNEAQ (reference sequence). The CDR3 loop spans 13 amino acids. The CDR3 is CASSENGNQPQHF. The CDR3 DNA is TGTGCCAGCAGCGAGAATGGAAATCAGCCCCAGCATTTT.

This rearrangement joins TRBV7-2 to TRBJ1-5; D is unresolved. The CDR3 length is 13 residues. Trimming removed 5 bases from V and 3 bases from J, with 8 bases in between. The germline V gene encodes CDR1 SGHTA and CDR2 FQGNSA. In DNA, the CDR3 is TGTGCCAGCAGCACTACGTTCAATCAGCCCCAGCATTTT. It codes for CASSTTFNQPQHF.

The J gene is TRBJ2-7, the V gene TRBV19; 10 bases line up with TRBD1. Trimming cost V 9 bases and J 2 bases; bases outside gene matches: 10. Germline values: CDR1 LNHDA, CDR2 SQIVND (reference sequence). The CDR3 spans 15 residues. Written as DNA, the CDR3 is TGTGCCAGCTCCCCTGGGGACAGGGGCACCTACGAGCAGTACTTC. Amino acid sequence: CASSPGDRGTYEQYF.

In this sample, this clonotype turned up a few times. This sequence joins TRBV28 and TRBJ1-5; tentative D call: TRBD1 (5 bases). The CDR3 is made up of 17 amino acids. Germline CDR1 MDHEN, CDR2 SYDVKM. V was cut by 4 bases and J by 0 bases, with 16 bases left in between. The CDR3 DNA sequence: TGTGCCAGCAGTTCCACCCGGACACCCTATAGCAATCAGCCCCAGCATTTT. Translating it yields CASSSTRTPYSNQPQHF.

The chain recombines TRBV11-1 with TRBJ2-7, with D possibly matching TRBD1 (6 bases). V dropped 5 bases and J dropped 2 bases, with 13 bases sitting between them. The CDR3 covers 14 residues. The germline V gene encodes CDR1 SGHAT and CDR2 FQDESV (reference sequence). DNA of the CDR3: TGTGCCAGCAGCCCCCGGGACATTCCCTACGAGCAGTACTTC. Protein product: CASSPRDIPYEQYF.